This TCR beta chain was captured by sequencing in a study of blood T cells in healthy people across ages. Germline V lookup: CDR1 MNHEY, CDR2 SMNVEV (reference sequence). Trimming took off 2 bases at V and 5 bases at J, with 7 bases between the two ends. The CDR3 totals 13 residues. About this clonotype itself: What it recognizes is unknown.

It was with a sample-barcoded 5' primer and a J-beta primer mix that a second PCR of about 6 to 11 cycles was run. Researchers report that a template-switch adaptor with 12 random nucleotides tagged each cDNA molecule. TCRdb re-analysed the 5' RACE reads in MiXCR, keeping a single row per CDR3 protein. The sample carries about 1.4 million distinct CDR3 sequences, roughly 60% recorded once. Study-level results: Naive and antigen-experienced cells could not be conclusively compared, given unsorted PBMCs. Measured against age, TCR beta diversity per million T cells decreased in a roughly linear manner.

The TCR originated in a man younger than 30 in good health. The sample consisted of blood. The rearrangement joins TRBV27 to TRBJ1-5; TRBD1 is a possible D gene (5 bases). The CDR3 sequence: CASSLIGDQPQHF. In DNA form, the CDR3 reads TGTGCCAGCAGTTTAATAGGGGATCAGCCCCAGCATTTT.